The rows below give T cell receptor beta chains drawn from one sample of a study of blood T cell repertoires in COVID-19. Generated by immunoSEQ multiplex PCR, the TCRdb table keeps only in-frame clones and is missing some. The sample carries some 250,000 clones, over 70% recorded once. Sequences were obtained from peripheral blood. The receptors were gathered from a man aged 35 to 55 with acute or convalescent COVID-19. Both conserved end residues are part of each CDR3. The D gene is left open where the match is weak. Where a row states a size, it is once, few, many or the class of an expanded clone; other rows omit it.

V: TRBV19
D: TRBD2
size: NA
J: TRBJ2-5
CDR3: CASSRAGVTHKTQYF
DNA: TGTGCCAGTAGTAGAGCGGGAGTTACCCATAAGACCCAGTACTTC

V: TRBV4-1
D: TRBD1
size: NA
J: TRBJ2-7
CDR3: CASSQGIRDRGYEQYF
DNA: TGCGCCAGCAGCCAAGGGATCCGGGACAGGGGCTACGAGCAGTACTTC

V: TRBV7-2
D: NA
size: once
J: TRBJ2-3
CDR3: CASSDDSTSTDTQYF
DNA: TGTGCCAGCAGCGATGACAGCACTAGCACAGATACGCAGTATTTT

V: TRBV6-1
D: NA
size: NA
J: TRBJ1-5
CDR3: CASSELRQSNQPQHF
DNA: TGTGCCAGCAGTGAACTTAGACAGTCCAATCAGCCCCAGCATTTT

V: TRBV7-2
D: NA
size: few
J: TRBJ2-5
CDR3: CASSWAGQGETQYF
DNA: TGTGCCAGCAGCTGGGCCGGGCAGGGAGAGACCCAGTACTTC

V: TRBV7-8
D: NA
size: NA
J: TRBJ2-7
CDR3: CASSPGIAYEQYF
DNA: TGTGCCAGCAGCCCAGGTATTGCCTACGAGCAGTACTTC

V: TRBV7-6
D: TRBD2
size: NA
J: TRBJ2-1
CDR3: CASSLVDSPGTSPTNSYNEQFF
DNA: TGTGCCAGCAGCTTAGTAGACAGCCCCGGGACTAGTCCCACAAACTCCTACAATGAGCAGTTCTTC

V: TRBV2
D: NA
size: NA
J: TRBJ2-7
CDR3: CASSGAGYEQYF
DNA: TGTGCCAGCAGCGGAGCGGGCTACGAGCAGTACTTC

V: TRBV29-1
D: NA
size: few
J: TRBJ1-2
CDR3: CSVERLDRYGYTF
DNA: TGCAGCGTTGAGAGGCTGGATCGGTATGGCTACACCTTC

V: TRBV12-5
D: TRBD1
size: NA
J: TRBJ1-1
CDR3: CASGGQGNGRAFF
DNA: TGTGCTAGTGGCGGACAGGGGAATGGTAGGGCTTTCTTT

V: TRBV6-6
D: NA
size: few
J: TRBJ1-2
CDR3: CASSPRSVHGYTF
DNA: TGTGCCAGCAGCCCAAGGAGTGTCCATGGCTACACCTTC

V: TRBV12-3/TRBV12-4
D: NA
size: NA
J: TRBJ1-1
CDR3: CASSRDRAAEAFF
DNA: TGTGCCAGCAGCCGGGATCGGGCAGCTGAAGCTTTCTTT

V: TRBV11-2
D: TRBD1
size: NA
J: TRBJ1-3
CDR3: CASSPEGASGNTIYF
DNA: TGTGCCAGCAGCCCCGAGGGGGCGTCTGGAAACACCATATATTTT

V: TRBV27
D: NA
size: NA
J: TRBJ1-5
CDR3: CASSPSLGSIRSQPQHF
DNA: TGTGCCAGCAGTCCTTCACTAGGGAGTATTAGAAGTCAGCCCCAGCATTTT

V: TRBV30
D: NA
size: NA
J: TRBJ2-7
CDR3: CAWSGGVESVQYF
DNA: TGTGCCTGGAGTGGCGGGGTAGAATCGGTGCAGTACTTC

V: TRBV18
D: TRBD2
size: NA
J: TRBJ2-1
CDR3: CASSPSGSDEQFF
DNA: TGTGCCAGCTCACCTAGCGGGAGCGATGAGCAGTTCTTC

V: TRBV12-3/TRBV12-4
D: NA
size: NA
J: TRBJ1-2
CDR3: CASSLGQSSYTF
DNA: TGTGCCAGCAGTTTAGGACAGTCAAGCTACACCTTC

V: TRBV5-1
D: TRBD1
size: NA
J: TRBJ2-1
CDR3: CASSLGTGRHNEQFF
DNA: TGCGCCAGCAGCTTGGGGACAGGGCGACACAATGAGCAGTTCTTC

V: TRBV6-6
D: TRBD1
size: NA
J: TRBJ1-5
CDR3: CATRTGSGNQPQHF
DNA: TGTGCCACCCGGACAGGATCGGGCAATCAGCCCCAGCATTTT

V: TRBV19
D: NA
size: NA
J: TRBJ1-5
CDR3: CASSITGNTNQPQHF
DNA: TGTGCCAGTAGTATCACAGGGAATACAAATCAGCCCCAGCATTTT

V: TRBV30
D: TRBD1
size: NA
J: TRBJ1-1
CDR3: CAWMDREAFF
DNA: TGTGCCTGGATGGACAGGGAAGCTTTCTTT

V: TRBV3-1/TRBV3-2
D: TRBD2
size: once
J: TRBJ2-3
CDR3: CASSQPSGGDTQYF
DNA: TGTGCCAGCAGCCAACCTAGCGGGGGGGATACGCAGTATTTT

V: TRBV9
D: TRBD1
size: NA
J: TRBJ2-1
CDR3: CASSLGQRSSYNEQFF
DNA: TGTGCCAGCAGCTTGGGACAGAGGAGCTCCTACAATGAGCAGTTCTTC

V: TRBV15
D: NA
size: NA
J: TRBJ2-1
CDR3: CATSRPFLTGEQFF
DNA: TGTGCCACCAGCAGACCCTTTTTAACGGGGGAGCAGTTCTTC

V: TRBV7-2
D: TRBD2
size: NA
J: TRBJ2-7
CDR3: CASSFSAGATYEQYF
DNA: TGTGCCAGCAGCTTCTCAGCGGGAGCTACCTACGAGCAGTACTTC

V: TRBV6-4
D: NA
size: few
J: TRBJ2-2
CDR3: CASSRPNTGELFF
DNA: TGTGCCAGCAGTCGTCCGAACACCGGGGAGCTGTTTTTT